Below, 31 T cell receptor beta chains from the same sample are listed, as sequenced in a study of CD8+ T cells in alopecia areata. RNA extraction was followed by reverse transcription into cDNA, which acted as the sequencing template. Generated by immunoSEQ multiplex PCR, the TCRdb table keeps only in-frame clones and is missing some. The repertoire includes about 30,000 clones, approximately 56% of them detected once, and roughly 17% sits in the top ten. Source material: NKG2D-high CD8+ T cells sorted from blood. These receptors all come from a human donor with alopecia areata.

CDR3 amino acids: CASSLPRGGQYF. CDR3 coding DNA: TGTGCCAGCAGTCTCCCGAGAGGGGGGCAGTATTTT. This chain links TRBV28 with TRBJ2-3; maybe TRBD1 (6 bases). The CDR3 loop spans 12 amino acids. Germline V CDR1 and CDR2: MDHEN, SYDVKM. V gave up 5 bases and J gave up 11 bases, with 14 bases separating them.

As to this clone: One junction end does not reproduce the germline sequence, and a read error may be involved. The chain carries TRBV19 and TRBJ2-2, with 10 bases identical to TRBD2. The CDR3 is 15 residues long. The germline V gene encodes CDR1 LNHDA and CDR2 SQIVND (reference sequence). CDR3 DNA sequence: TGTGCCAGTAATATAGCGGGAGGAGGTACCGGGGAGCTGTTTTTT. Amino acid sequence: CASNIAGGGTGELFF. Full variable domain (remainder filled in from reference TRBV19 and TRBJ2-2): DGGITQSPKYLFRKEGQNVTLSCEQNLNHDAMYWYRQDPGQGLRLIYYSQIVNDFQKGDIAEGYSVSREKKESFPLTVTSAQKNPTAFYLCASNIAGGGTGELFFGEGSRLTVL.

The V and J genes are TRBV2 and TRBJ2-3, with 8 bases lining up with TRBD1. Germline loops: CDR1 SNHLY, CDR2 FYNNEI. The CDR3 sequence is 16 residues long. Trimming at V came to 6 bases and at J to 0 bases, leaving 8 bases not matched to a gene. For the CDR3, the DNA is TGTGCCAGCAGACTGAGACAGGGGCTAAGCACAGATACGCAGTATTTT. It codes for CASRLRQGLSTDTQYF.

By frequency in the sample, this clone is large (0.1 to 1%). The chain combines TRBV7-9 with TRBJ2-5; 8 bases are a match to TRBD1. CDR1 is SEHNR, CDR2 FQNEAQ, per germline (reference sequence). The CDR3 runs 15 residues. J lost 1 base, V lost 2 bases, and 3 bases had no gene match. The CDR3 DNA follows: TGTGCCAGCAGCTTACGCCAGGGGGCCCAAGAGACCCAGTACTTC. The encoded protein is CASSLRQGAQETQYF.

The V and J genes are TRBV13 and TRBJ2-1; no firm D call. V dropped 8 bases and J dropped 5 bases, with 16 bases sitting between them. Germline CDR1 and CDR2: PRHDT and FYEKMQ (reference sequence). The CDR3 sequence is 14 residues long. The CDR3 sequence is CASSSPGVHNEQFF. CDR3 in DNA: TGTGCCAGCTCGTCCCCAGGCGTCCACAATGAGCAGTTCTTC.

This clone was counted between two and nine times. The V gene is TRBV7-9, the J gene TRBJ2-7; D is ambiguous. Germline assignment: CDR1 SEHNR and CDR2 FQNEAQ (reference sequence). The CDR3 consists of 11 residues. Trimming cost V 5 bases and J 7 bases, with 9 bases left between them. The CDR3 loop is CASSPLGEQYF. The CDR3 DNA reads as TGTGCCAGCAGCCCTCTGGGTGAGCAGTACTTC.

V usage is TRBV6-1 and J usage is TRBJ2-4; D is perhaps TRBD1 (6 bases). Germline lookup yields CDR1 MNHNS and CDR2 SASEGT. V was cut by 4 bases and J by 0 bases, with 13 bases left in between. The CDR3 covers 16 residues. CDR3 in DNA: TGTGCCAGCAGTGCCGGACAGACCTTAGCCAAAAACATTCAGTACTTC. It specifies CASSAGQTLAKNIQYF.

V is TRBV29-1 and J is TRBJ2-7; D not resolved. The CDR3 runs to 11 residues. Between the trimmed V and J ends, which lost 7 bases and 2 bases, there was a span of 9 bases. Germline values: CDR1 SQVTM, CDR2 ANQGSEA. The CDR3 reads CSAGSTYEQYF. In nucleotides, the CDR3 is TGCAGCGCCGGGTCCACCTACGAGCAGTACTTC.

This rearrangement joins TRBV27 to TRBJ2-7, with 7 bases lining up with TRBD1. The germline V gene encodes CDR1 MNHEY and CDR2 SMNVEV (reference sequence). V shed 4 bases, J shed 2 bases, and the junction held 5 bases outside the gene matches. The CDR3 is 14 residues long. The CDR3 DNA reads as TGTGCCAGCAGTTATAGGACAGGAGCCTACGAGCAGTACTTC. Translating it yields CASSYRTGAYEQYF.

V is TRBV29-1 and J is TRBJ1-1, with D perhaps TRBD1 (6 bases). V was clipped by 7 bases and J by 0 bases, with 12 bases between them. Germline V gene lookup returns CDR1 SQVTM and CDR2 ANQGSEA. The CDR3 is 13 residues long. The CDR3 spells CSAWTALNTEAFF. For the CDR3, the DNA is TGCAGCGCTTGGACAGCCTTGAACACTGAAGCTTTCTTT. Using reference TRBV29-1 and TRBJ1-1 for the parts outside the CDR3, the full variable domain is SAVISQKPSRDICQRGTSLTIQCQVDSQVTMMFWYRQQPGQSLTLIATANQGSEATYESGFVIDKFPISRPNLTFSTLTVSNMSPEDSSIYLCSAWTALNTEAFFGQGTRLTVV.

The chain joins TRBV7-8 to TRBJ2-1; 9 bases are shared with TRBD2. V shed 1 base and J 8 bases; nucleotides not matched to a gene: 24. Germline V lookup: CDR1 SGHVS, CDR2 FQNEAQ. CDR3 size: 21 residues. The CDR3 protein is CASSLGIRGPLVAGVGYEQFF. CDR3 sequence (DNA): TGTGCCAGCAGCTTAGGTATTCGGGGGCCACTAGTAGCGGGAGTAGGTTATGAGCAGTTCTTC.

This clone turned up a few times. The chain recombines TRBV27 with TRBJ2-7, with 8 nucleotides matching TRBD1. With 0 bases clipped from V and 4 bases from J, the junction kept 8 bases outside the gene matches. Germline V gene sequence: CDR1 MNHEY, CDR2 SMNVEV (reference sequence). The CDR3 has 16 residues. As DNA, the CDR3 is TGTGCCAGCAGTTTATCGGTGGCAGGGGGCGCATACGAGCAGTACTTC. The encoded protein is CASSLSVAGGAYEQYF.

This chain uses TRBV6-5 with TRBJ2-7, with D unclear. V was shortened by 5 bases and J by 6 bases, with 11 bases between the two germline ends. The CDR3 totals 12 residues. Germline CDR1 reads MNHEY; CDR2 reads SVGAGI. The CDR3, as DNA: TGTGCCAGCAGTCCCCGAAAATCCGAGCAGTACTTC. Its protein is CASSPRKSEQYF.

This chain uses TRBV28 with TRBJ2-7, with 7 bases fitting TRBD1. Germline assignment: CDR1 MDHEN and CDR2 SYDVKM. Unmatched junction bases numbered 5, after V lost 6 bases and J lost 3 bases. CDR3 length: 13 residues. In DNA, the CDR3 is TGTGCCAGCAGACCCAGGACAGGCTACGAGCAGTACTTC. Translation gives CASRPRTGYEQYF. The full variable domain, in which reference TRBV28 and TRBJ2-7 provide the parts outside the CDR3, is DVKVTQSSRYLVKRTGEKVFLECVQDMDHENMFWYRQDPGLGLRLIYFSYDVKMKEKGDIPEGYSVSREKKERFSLILESASTNQTSMYLCASRPRTGYEQYFGPGTRLTVT.

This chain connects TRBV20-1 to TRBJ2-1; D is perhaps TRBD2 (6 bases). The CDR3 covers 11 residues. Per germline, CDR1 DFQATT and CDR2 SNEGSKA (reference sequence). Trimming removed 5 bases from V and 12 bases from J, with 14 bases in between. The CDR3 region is CSARETEGQFF. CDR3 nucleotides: TGCAGTGCTCGCGAAACGGAGGGGCAGTTCTTC.

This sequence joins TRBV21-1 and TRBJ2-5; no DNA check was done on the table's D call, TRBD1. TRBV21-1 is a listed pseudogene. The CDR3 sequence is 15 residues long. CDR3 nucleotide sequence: TGTGCCAGCAGCGGTCCTAAAGACAGCCAAGAGACCCAGTACTTC. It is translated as CASSGPKDSQETQYF.

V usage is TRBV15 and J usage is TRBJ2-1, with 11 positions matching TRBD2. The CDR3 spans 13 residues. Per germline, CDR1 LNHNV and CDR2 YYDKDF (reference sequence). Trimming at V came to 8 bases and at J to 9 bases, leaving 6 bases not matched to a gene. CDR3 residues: CATRLAGRFEQFF. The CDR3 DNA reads TGTGCCACCCGACTAGCGGGACGCTTTGAGCAGTTCTTC.

CDR3 protein: CASSLFQLGMGQETQYF. The CDR3 nucleotides are TGCGCCAGCAGCTTGTTCCAATTGGGGATGGGGCAAGAGACCCAGTACTTC. The rearrangement links TRBV5-1 to TRBJ2-5; D gene ambiguous. The V end was cut by 1 base, the J end by 2 bases, with 18 bases between. The CDR3 totals 17 residues. Germline V gene sequence: CDR1 SGHRS, CDR2 YFSETQ. Based on the CDR3 plus reference TRBV5-1 and TRBJ2-5, the full variable domain is KAGVTQTPRYLIKTRGQQVTLSCSPISGHRSVSWYQQTPGQGLQFLFEYFSETQRNKGNFPGRFSGRQFSNSRSEMNVSTLELGDSALYLCASSLFQLGMGQETQYFGPGTRLLVL.

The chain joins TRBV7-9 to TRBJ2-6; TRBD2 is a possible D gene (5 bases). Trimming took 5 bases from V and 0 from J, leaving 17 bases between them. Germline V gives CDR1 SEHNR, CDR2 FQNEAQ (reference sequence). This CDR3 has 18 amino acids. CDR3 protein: CASSESGVVDSGANVLTF. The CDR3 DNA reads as TGTGCCAGCAGCGAAAGCGGAGTCGTTGACTCTGGGGCCAACGTCCTGACTTTC.

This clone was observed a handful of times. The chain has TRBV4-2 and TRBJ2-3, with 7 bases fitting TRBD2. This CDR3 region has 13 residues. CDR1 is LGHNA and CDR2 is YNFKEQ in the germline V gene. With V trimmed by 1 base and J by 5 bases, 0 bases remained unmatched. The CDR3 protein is CASSQGGGDTQYF. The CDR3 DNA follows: TGTGCCAGCAGCCAAGGCGGGGGAGATACGCAGTATTTT.

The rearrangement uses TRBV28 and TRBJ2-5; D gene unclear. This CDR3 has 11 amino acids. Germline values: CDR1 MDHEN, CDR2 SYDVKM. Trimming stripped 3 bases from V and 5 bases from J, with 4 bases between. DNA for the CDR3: TGTGCCAGCAGTTTGGCCGAGACCCAGTACTTC. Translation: CASSLAETQYF. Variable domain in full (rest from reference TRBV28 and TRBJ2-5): DVKVTQSSRYLVKRTGEKVFLECVQDMDHENMFWYRQDPGLGLRLIYFSYDVKMKEKGDIPEGYSVSREKKERFSLILESASTNQTSMYLCASSLAETQYFGPGTRLLVL.

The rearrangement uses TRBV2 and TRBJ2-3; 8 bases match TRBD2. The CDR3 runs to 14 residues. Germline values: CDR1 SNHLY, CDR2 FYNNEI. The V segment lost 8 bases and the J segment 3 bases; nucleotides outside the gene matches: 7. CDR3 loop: CASFGGAGTDTQYF. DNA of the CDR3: TGTGCCAGCTTCGGGGGGGCGGGGACAGATACGCAGTATTTT.

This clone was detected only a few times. CDR3 region: CSVHRANTNTIYF. The CDR3 DNA follows: TGCAGCGTTCACAGGGCTAACACAAACACCATATATTTT. V usage is TRBV29-1 and J usage is TRBJ1-3, with D perhaps matching TRBD1 (6 bases). Germline-derived CDR1 and CDR2 are SQVTM and ANQGSEA. The CDR3 length is 13 residues. V was trimmed by 5 bases and J by 6 bases, leaving 14 bases between them.

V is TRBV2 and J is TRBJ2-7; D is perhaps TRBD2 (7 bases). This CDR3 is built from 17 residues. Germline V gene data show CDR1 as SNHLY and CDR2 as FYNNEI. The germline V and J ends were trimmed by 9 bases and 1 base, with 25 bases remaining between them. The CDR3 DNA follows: TGTGCCAGTCACGGTTCGGCGTCGGGGGGCCCATCCTACGAGCAGTACTTC. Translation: CASHGSASGGPSYEQYF.

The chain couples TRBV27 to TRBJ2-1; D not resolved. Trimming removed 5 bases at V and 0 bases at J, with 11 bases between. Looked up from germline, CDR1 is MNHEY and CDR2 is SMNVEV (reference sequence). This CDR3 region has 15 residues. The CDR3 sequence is CASSLGPSSYNEQFF. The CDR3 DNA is TGTGCCAGCAGTCTAGGGCCAAGCTCCTACAATGAGCAGTTCTTC.

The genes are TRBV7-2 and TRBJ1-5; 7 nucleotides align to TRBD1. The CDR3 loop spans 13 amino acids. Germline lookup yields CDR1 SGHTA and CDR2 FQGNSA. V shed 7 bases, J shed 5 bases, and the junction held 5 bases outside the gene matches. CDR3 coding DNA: TGTGCCAGCACCGACAGGGTTGATCAGCCCCAGCATTTT. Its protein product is CASTDRVDQPQHF.

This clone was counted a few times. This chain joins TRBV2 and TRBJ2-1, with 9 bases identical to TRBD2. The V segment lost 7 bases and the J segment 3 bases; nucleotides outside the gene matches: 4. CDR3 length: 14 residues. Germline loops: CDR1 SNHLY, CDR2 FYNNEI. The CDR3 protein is CASNPSGIYNEQFF. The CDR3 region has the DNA TGTGCCAGCAATCCTAGCGGGATCTACAATGAGCAGTTCTTC.

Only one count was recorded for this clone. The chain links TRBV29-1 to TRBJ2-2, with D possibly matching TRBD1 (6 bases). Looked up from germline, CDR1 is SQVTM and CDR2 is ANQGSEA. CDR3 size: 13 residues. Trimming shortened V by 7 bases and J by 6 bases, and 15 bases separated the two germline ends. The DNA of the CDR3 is TGCAGCGCCCGAAGAGAGGGGGCCGGGGAGCTGTTTTTT. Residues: CSARREGAGELFF.

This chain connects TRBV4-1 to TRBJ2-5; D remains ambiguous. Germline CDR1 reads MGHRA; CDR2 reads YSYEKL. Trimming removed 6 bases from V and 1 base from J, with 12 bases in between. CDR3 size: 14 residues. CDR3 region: CASSHRYIQETQYF. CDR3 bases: TGCGCCAGCAGTCACCGATATATCCAAGAGACCCAGTACTTC.

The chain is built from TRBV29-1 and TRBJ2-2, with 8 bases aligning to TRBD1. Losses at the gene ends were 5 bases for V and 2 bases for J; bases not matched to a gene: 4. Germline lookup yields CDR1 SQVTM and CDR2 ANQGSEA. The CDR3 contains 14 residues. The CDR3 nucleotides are TGCAGCGTTCCAGGGGGCCCTAACACCGGGGAGCTGTTTTTT. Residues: CSVPGGPNTGELFF.

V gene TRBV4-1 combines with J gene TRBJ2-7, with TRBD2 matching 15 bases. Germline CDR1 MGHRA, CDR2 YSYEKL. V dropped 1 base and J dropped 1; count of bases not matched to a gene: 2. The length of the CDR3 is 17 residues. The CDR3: CASSQAGLAGGSYEQYF. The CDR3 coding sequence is TGCGCCAGCAGCCAAGCGGGACTAGCGGGGGGTTCCTACGAGCAGTACTTC.